This paragraph covers one T cell receptor beta chain sequence. The antigen is undetermined. The CD4+ fraction was divided into a CD45RA+ naive subset and a CD45RA-negative memory subset. This entry belongs to a study of shared clonotypes between healthy human individuals. Study observations and caveats: There were few donors, and this limited the genetic and exposure-history diversity represented. The four-donor shared clonotypes exceeded non-shared clonotypes in generation probability, with non-shared ones scoring lower.

In the authors' workflow: From ImmunoSEQ came sequences covering only the junction and carrying no quality scores, so filtering differed. The repertoire was sequenced with immunoSEQ multiplex PCR; TCRdb's copy has only in-frame clones and lacks some. V and J calls and clone size are given by that table; D and trimming were obtained from the DNA. This sample has approximately 940,000 clones; more than 75% occur once, and the top ten carry approximately 1.5%. The J segment lost 5 bases and the V segment lost 4 bases, leaving 2 bases of the junction unmatched. CDR1 is MRHNA and CDR2 is SNTAGT in the germline V gene. The CDR3 sequence is 13 residues long.

The sequence was obtained from a man in his late teens or twenties in good health. The sequenced sample consisted of memory CD4+ T cells sorted from blood. Documented subset: CD45RA-negative fraction. The rearrangement links TRBV6-4 to TRBJ2-5; 9 positions match TRBD1. CDR3: CASSGDRDETQYF. In nucleotides, the CDR3 is TGTGCCAGCAGTGGGGACAGGGATGAGACCCAGTACTTC.